This T cell receptor (beta chain) comes out of a study of shared clonotypes between healthy human individuals (dated by TCRdb to the early 2020s). In the study overall: Two women and a few men aged 18 to 49 years were included in the cohort. For each donor, three plates each were used for CD4 naive and CD4 memory, two plates were used for CD8 naive, and one plate was used for CD8 memory. Blood TCR repertoires of a handful of healthy adults were deeply sequenced to estimate repertoire size and the extent of clonotype sharing between individuals. To increase sequencing depth and limit assay-specific biases, TCR repertoire library preparation and sequencing were carried out by different laboratories using diverse techniques. Each donor's leukapheresis produced roughly between about 0.85 and 10 billion PBMCs. Beyond this particular receptor, the publication reports: Because the study included a small number of donors, the genetic and exposure-history diversity represented was limited. Estimated clonotype richness was generally larger for naive than for memory subsets. Incomplete sequencing was indicated by rarefaction of sorted-subset datasets, despite the large sequencing depth. Sharing across several donors was observed for about 5% of naive CD4, less than 4% of naive CD8, about 2.3% of memory CD4, and 0.4% of memory CD8 clonotypes. Sampling was restricted to blood, and TCR repertoires in tissues likely differ from the TCR repertoires found in blood. Compared with non-shared clonotypes, clonotypes shared by all four sorted-subset donors had higher generation probabilities. Based on pairwise subsampling, the degree of clonotype sharing among donors was expected to be affected by sequencing depth.

Healthy HIV-negative adults with no recently reported acute infections or vaccinations were included as donors. Every donor was a Caucasian adult living in Nashville, Tennessee, USA. CD4+ T cells were enriched through magnetic negative selection, after which naive cells were positively selected on CD45RA and the remaining negative fraction served as the memory subset. Blood was obtained by leukapheresis, after which PBMCs were separated by Ficoll-Histopaque density gradient centrifugation and cryopreserved in liquid nitrogen vapor phase. Analytical flow cytometry was used to check the purity and quantity of each magnetically sorted T cell population. From each sorted fraction, genomic DNA was isolated and quantified by UV absorbance on a Nanodrop 2000c. A remark on this clone: What this receptor recognizes is not known. Base qualities are not recorded, but no much larger clone differs from it by a single base. This same CDR3 is encoded by further DNA sequences in the sample.

Using the deep immunoSEQ assay, multiplex PCR amplified TCR CDR3 regions from genomic DNA. Genomic DNA extracted from each cell subset was distributed evenly over all wells of several immunoSEQ 96-well plates, and each plate served as one replicate. For sorted subsets, approximately 200 ng of genomic DNA, equivalent to 30,000 or so T cell genomes, went into each replicate PCR. The purified libraries were quantified using a Qubit 3.0 fluorometer, sized with a Bioanalyzer 2100, and then quantified again using the KAPA Library Quantification kit. Every immunoSEQ 96-well plate was sequenced on a dedicated single-read 150-cycle Illumina NextSeq 550 flow cell. The authors processed their data as follows. Because the immunoSEQ output held only junctional sequences and lacked quality scores, the filtering could not match the filtering applied to full-length reads. Sequences were annotated with PyIR, a Python wrapper for IgBLAST v1.9, and V/J genes and CDR3 were assigned using IMGT germline references. Reads with weak V/J assignments (E-value above 1e-6), missing CDR3, stop codons, out-of-frame junctions, or ambiguous translated residues were removed. V3J clonotypes were defined as sequences sharing the same inferred V gene, J gene, and CDR3 amino acid sequence. Percentage overlap between repertoires was computed as shared unique clonotypes divided by the size of the smaller repertoire. Richness of each repertoire was evaluated using RTK rarefaction, the Chao1 estimator, and Recon v2.1 estimates of unobserved clonotypes. For all TCRbeta clonotypes obtained by the gDNA method from a few donors, generation probabilities were computed with OLGA. TCRdb carries this immuneACCESS record with in-frame sequences only. Its versions omit some clonotypes, under half of them owing to an unresolved V gene in the studies checked, with the rest unexplained. The V and J calls and clone size are taken from that table; D and trimming were inferred from the DNA. This sample has under 2.5 million clones in its table, and roughly 90% of those were observed once. In total, the top ten clones hold approximately 0.39% of the sample.

This clonotype was obtained from a man aged 18 to 30 in good health. Some clones in this sample may be carry-over from other donors' samples. Sequenced input: naive CD4+ T cells from PBMCs. This specimen's cell subset or site label, interpreted: CD45RA+ positively selected.

The sequenced DNA: TGTGCCAGCTCACCAAACACAGGGGACACTGAAGCTTTCTTT. Its translation reads: CASSPNTGDTEAFF. The rearrangement joined TRBV18 to TRBJ1-1; TRBD1 fits 7 bases in the junction. CDR1 is given as KGHSH and CDR2 as LQKENI, both from the germline V gene. From V the trimming removes 2 bases and from J it removes 3 bases, while the gene matches leave 3 bases of the junction unaccounted for. Its CDR3 holds 14 amino acids, cysteine through phenylalanine. The read is trimmed to its CDR3 DNA, 42 bases read in frame from base 1.